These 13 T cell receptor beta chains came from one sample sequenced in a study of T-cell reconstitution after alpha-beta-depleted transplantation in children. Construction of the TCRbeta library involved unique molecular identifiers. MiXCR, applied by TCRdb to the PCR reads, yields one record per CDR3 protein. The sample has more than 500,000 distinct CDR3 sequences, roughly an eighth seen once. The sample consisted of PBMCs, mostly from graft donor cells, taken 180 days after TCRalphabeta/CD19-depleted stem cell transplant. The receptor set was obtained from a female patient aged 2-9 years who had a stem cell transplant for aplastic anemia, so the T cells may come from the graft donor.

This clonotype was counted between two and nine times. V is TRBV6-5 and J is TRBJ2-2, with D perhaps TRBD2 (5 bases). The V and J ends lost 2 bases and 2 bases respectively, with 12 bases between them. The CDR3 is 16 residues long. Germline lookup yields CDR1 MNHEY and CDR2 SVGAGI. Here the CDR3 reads CASSYRRRPNTGELFF. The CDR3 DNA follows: TGTGCCAGCAGTTACCGCCGGAGGCCAAACACCGGGGAGCTGTTTTTT.

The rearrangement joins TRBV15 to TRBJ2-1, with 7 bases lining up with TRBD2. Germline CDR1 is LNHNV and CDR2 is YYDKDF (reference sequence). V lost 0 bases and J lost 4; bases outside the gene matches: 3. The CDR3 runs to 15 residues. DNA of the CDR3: TGTGCCACCAGCAGAGATAAGCGGGATTACAATGAGCAGTTCTTC. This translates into CATSRDKRDYNEQFF.

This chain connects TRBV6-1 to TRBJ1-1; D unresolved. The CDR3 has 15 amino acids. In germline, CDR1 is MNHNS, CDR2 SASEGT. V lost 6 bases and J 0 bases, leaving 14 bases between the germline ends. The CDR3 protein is CASSLSRRLNTEAFF. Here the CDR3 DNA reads TGTGCCAGCAGCCTTTCACGGCGGCTGAACACTGAAGCTTTCTTT.

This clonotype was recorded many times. Here the CDR3 DNA reads TGTGCCAGCAGCCCCCTGGGAGAGACCCAGTACTTC. Translating gives CASSPLGETQYF. The chain recombines TRBV6-5 with TRBJ2-5; D is uncertain. CDR3 length: 12 residues. Per germline, CDR1 MNHEY and CDR2 SVGAGI. V lost 6 bases and J lost 4, with 9 bases in between.

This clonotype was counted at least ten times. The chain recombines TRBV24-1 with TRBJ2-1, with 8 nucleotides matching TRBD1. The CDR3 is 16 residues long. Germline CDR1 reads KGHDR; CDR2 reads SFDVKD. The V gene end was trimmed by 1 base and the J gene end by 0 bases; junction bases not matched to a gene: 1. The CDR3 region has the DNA TGTGCCACCAGTGATTTTGGACAGGGCTCCTACAATGAGCAGTTCTTC. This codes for CATSDFGQGSYNEQFF.

The CDR3 DNA follows: TGTGCCAGTAGTACTGATTCTTCGGGGACCCTCTACGAGCAGTACTTC. It specifies CASSTDSSGTLYEQYF. This chain connects TRBV19 to TRBJ2-7, with D perhaps matching TRBD1 or TRBD2 (5 bases each). Trimming pared 4 bases from V and 3 bases from J, leaving 19 bases between. The germline gives CDR1 LNHDA, CDR2 SQIVND (reference sequence). The CDR3 covers 16 residues.

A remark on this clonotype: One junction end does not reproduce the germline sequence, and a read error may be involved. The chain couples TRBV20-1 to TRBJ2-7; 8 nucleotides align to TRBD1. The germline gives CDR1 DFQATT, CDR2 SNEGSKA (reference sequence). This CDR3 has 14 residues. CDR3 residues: CSARDSGTGYVQYF. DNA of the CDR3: TGCAGTGCTAGGGATTCCGGGACAGGCTACGTGCAGTACTTC.

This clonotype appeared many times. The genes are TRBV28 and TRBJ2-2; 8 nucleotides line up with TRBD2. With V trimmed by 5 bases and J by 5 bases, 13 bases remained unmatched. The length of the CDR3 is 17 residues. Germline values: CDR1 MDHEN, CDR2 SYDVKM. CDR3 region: CASSPFKAGASTGELFF. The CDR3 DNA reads TGTGCCAGCAGTCCATTCAAAGCGGGAGCTTCAACCGGGGAGCTGTTTTTT.

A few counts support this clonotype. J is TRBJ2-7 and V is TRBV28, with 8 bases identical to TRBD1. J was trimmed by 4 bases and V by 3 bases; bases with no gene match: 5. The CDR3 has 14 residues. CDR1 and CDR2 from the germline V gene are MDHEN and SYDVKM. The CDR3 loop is CASSFQGAGYEQYF. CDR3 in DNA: TGTGCCAGCAGTTTTCAGGGGGCGGGATACGAGCAGTACTTC.

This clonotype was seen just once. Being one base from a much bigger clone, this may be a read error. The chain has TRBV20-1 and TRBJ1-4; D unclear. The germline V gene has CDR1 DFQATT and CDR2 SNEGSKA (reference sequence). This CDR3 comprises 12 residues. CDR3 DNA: TGCAGTGCTAGGGATCCATCTGAAGAACTGTTTTTT. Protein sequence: CSARDPSEELFF.

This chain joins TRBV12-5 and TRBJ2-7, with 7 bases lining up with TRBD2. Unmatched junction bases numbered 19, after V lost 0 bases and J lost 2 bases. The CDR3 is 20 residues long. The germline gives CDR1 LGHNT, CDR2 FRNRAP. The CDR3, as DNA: TGTGCTAGTGGTTTGGTACTGAAGGGAGGGATCGGTTCGACCGCCTACGAGCAGTACTTC. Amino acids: CASGLVLKGGIGSTAYEQYF.

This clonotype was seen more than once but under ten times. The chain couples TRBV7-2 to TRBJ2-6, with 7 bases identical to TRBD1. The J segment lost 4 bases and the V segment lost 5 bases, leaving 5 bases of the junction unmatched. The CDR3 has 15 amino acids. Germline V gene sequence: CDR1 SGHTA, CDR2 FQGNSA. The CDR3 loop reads CASSARGPGANVLTF. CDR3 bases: TGTGCCAGCAGCGCGAGGGGGCCCGGGGCCAACGTCCTGACTTTC.

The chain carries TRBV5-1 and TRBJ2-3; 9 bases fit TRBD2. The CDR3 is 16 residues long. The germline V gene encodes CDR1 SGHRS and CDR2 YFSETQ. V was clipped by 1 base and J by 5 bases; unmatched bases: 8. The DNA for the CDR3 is TGCGCCAGCAGCTTGATTAGCGGGAGCCGGCGAGATACGCAGTATTTT. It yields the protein CASSLISGSRRDTQYF.